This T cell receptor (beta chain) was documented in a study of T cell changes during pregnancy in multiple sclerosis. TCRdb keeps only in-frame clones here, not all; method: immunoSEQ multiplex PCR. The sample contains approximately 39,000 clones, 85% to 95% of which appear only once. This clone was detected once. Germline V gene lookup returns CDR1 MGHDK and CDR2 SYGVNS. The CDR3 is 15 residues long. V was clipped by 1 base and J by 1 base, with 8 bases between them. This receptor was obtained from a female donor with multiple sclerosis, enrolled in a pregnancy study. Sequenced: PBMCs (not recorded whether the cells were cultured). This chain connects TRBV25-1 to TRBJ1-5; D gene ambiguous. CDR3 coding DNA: TGTGCCAGCAGTGAATCCGAGATAAGCAATCAGCCCCAGCATTTT. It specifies CASSESEISNQPQHF.